This T cell receptor beta chain was identified in a study of shared clonotypes between healthy human individuals. The wider study: Samples came from a couple of female and a few male donors aged 18 to 49. Plates per donor: three CD4 naive, three CD4 memory, two CD8 naive, one CD8 memory.

The germline CDR1 and CDR2 sequences are SGHVS and FQNEAQ. The V and J ends lost 5 bases and 4 bases respectively, with 9 bases between them. The CDR3 runs to 13 residues. Note on this clone: The antigen is undetermined.

Assay used: immunoSEQ multiplex PCR; TCRdb lists only in-frame clones, some missing. Among approximately 97,000 clones listed, 67% were seen once. Overall study findings and caveats: Shared across a few donors were roughly 5% of the naive CD4 clonotypes. Memory subsets generally showed lower estimated richness than naive subsets.

The sequencing input was memory CD8+ T cells sorted from blood. Subset given: CD45RO+ cells pooled with CCR7-negative TemRA cells. The chain recombines TRBV7-8 with TRBJ2-1; D remains ambiguous. This clonotype was sampled from a man in his thirties or forties in good health. Written as DNA, the CDR3 is TGTGCCAGCAGCCCTGTGGATTACAATGAGCAGTTCTTC. Its protein product is CASSPVDYNEQFF.